Each of the 9 T cell receptor beta chains below was sequenced from the same sample in a study of blood T cell repertoires in COVID-19 (dated by TCRdb to between 2020 and 2021). Library generation was performed with the immunoSEQ multiplex PCR assay. TCRdb provides this immuneACCESS table in a form limited to in-frame rearrangements. Some clones are lacking; in checked studies, under half of them reflect an unresolved V gene, and why the rest are absent is not known. This sample gives about 260,000 clones in total; around 89% of them show up just once. The leading ten clones occupy under 4.5% of the sample. Sequenced sample: peripheral blood. The receptors shown here come from a man between 60 and 70 years old who had recovered from COVID-19.

The chain links TRBV18 to TRBJ2-7; a possible D gene is TRBD1 (8 bases). The germline V gene encodes CDR1 KGHSH and CDR2 LQKENI. The CDR3 runs 15 residues. V was trimmed by 2 bases and J by 1 base, leaving 12 bases between them. The CDR3 nucleotides read TGTGCCAGCTCACCAACAGGGGGGGCGTCCTACGAGCAGTACTTC. This translates into CASSPTGGASYEQYF.

The genes are TRBV7-2 and TRBJ2-7; 8 bases are shared with TRBD1. CDR3 size: 14 residues. The junction had 9 bases not matched to a gene; V was cut back by 4 bases and J by 7 bases. Looked up from germline, CDR1 is SGHTA and CDR2 is FQGNSA. CDR3 sequence (DNA): TGTGCCAGCAGCTCCGTACAGGGGGTAGGGGAGCAGTACTTC. It specifies CASSSVQGVGEQYF.

This rearrangement joins TRBV6-6 to TRBJ1-4; possible D gene TRBD1, 6 bases. V was shortened by 5 bases and J by 2 bases, with 9 bases between the two germline ends. Germline V CDR1 and CDR2: MNHNY, SVGAGI (reference sequence). The CDR3 runs 14 residues. CDR3 nucleotide sequence: TGTGCCAGCAGTGACACAGGGACTAATGAAAAACTGTTTTTT. The encoded protein is CASSDTGTNEKLFF.

This chain joins TRBV5-4 and TRBJ1-2; 7 bases are shared with TRBD1. Trimming at V came to 0 bases and at J to 6 bases, leaving 17 bases not matched to a gene. Germline V lookup: CDR1 SGHNT, CDR2 YYREEE (reference sequence). This CDR3 has 18 residues. The CDR3 reads CASSLGAVLGGAGDGYTF. As DNA, the CDR3 is TGTGCCAGCAGCTTGGGGGCGGTTTTAGGGGGCGCCGGTGATGGCTACACCTTC.

The CDR3 bases are TGTGCCAGTAGTTTAACCGGGACAGTGAACACCGGGGAGCTGTTTTTT. Translation: CASSLTGTVNTGELFF. The chain combines TRBV19 with TRBJ2-2; 7 bases agree with TRBD1. V was pared by 5 bases and J by 1 base, with 7 bases of the junction left unmatched. The CDR3 has 16 amino acids. Germline assignment: CDR1 LNHDA and CDR2 SQIVND (reference sequence).

V usage is TRBV29-1 and J usage is TRBJ1-6, with 10 nucleotides matching TRBD1. CDR3 length equals 13 residues. Germline CDR1 reads SQVTM; CDR2 reads ANQGSEA. The V segment lost 6 bases and the J segment 8 bases; nucleotides outside the gene matches: 4. In DNA form, the CDR3 reads TGCAGCGTGTCCGGGACAGGGGATTCACCCCTCCACTTT. Protein sequence: CSVSGTGDSPLHF.

V usage is TRBV6-5 and J usage is TRBJ2-7; 11 nucleotides line up with TRBD2. This CDR3 has 15 amino acids. V was clipped by 6 bases and J by 0 bases; unmatched bases: 4. CDR1 MNHEY and CDR2 SVGAGI come from the germline V gene. In nucleotides, the CDR3 is TGTGCCAGCAGAAGTAGCGGGGGGGACTCCTACGAGCAGTACTTC. Encoded protein: CASRSSGGDSYEQYF.

The genes are TRBV30 and TRBJ1-2; tentatively, D is TRBD1 (6 bases). V lost 3 bases and J lost 5, with 10 bases in between. The CDR3 is made up of 12 amino acids. The germline gives CDR1 GTSNPN, CDR2 SVGIG (reference sequence). The CDR3 sequence: CAWSRQAYGYTF. CDR3 DNA sequence: TGTGCCTGGAGCCGACAGGCTTATGGCTACACCTTC.

With respect to this clone: A read error may produce the germline difference seen at one junction end. The V call is TRBV18, the J call TRBJ2-7; D may be TRBD1 (6 bases). The CDR3 sequence is 14 residues long. Germline assignment: CDR1 KGHSH and CDR2 LQKENI. The DNA for the CDR3 is TGTGCCAGCTCATCACCACAGGGTGCCTACGAGCAGTACTTC. This sequence encodes CASSSPQGAYEQYF. Variable domain in full (rest from reference TRBV18 and TRBJ2-7): NAGVMQNPRHLVRRRGQEARLRCSPMKGHSHVYWYRQLPEEGLKFMVYLQKENIIDESGMPKERFSAEFPKEGPSILRIQQVVRGDSAAYFCASSSPQGAYEQYFGPGTRLTVT.